The present entry profiles one TCR beta chain with its context. What it recognizes is unknown. TCRdb's table, derived via immunoSEQ multiplex PCR, lists solely in-frame clones and lacks some. This table has approximately 150,000 clones, over 80% appearing once. This record comes from a study of cytomegalovirus exposure and HLA in healthy donors. Study context: The 100 to 150 validation repertoires and the roughly 680 first-cohort repertoires shared a platform, a later analysis reported.

Overall study findings and caveats: The study listed approximately 160 cytomegalovirus-associated TCR beta chains. Cytomegalovirus status, reportedly, was diagnosed with high specificity and sensitivity by the classifier. Three CMV-associated chains proved CMV antigen-specific in vitro.

The clonotype comes from a man younger than 30 in good health and CMV-seropositive. The source material was PBMCs.

This CDR3 is CASSYSGQGGNGYTF. The CDR3 coding sequence is TGTGCCAGCAGTTACTCGGGACAGGGTGGTAATGGCTACACCTTC. The V gene is TRBV6-6, the J gene TRBJ1-2, with 9 bases aligning to TRBD1. Germline V gene lookup returns CDR1 MNHNY and CDR2 SVGAGI (reference sequence). The CDR3 covers 15 residues. J gave up 6 bases and V 0 bases, and 5 bases lay outside the gene matches.